The 12 T cell receptor beta chains given below trace back to one sample, sequenced in a study of blood T cell repertoires in COVID-19. Here immunoSEQ multiplex PCR was the method, and the copy in TCRdb shows in-frame clones only, minus some. The table has 100,000 to 150,000 clones, about 85% seen once. Sequencing was carried out using peripheral blood. All receptors derive from a woman aged 80 or over with COVID-19, enrolled during active disease.

V is TRBV29-1 and J is TRBJ2-1, with a tentative D call TRBD1 (6 bases). CDR1 is SQVTM, CDR2 ANQGSEA, per germline. The CDR3 has 14 residues. V lost 8 bases and J 7 bases, leaving 21 bases between the germline ends. DNA of the CDR3: TGCAGCATTGGCCCTTCACAGGGATCGAATGAGCAGTTCTTC. Protein: CSIGPSQGSNEQFF.

The rearrangement joins TRBV28 to TRBJ2-5; no firm D call. The V end lost 9 bases, the J end lost 4 bases, and 15 bases lay between the germline ends. CDR1 MDHEN and CDR2 SYDVKM come from the germline V gene. This CDR3 contains 13 residues. The CDR3 DNA sequence: TGTGCCAGTTCTCGGCCCCCAGGAGAGACCCAGTACTTC. Protein product: CASSRPPGETQYF.

This chain uses TRBV11-2 with TRBJ1-2; 12 bases are shared with TRBD1. Germline values: CDR1 SGHAT, CDR2 FQNNGV. The CDR3 sequence is 15 residues long. Losses at the gene ends were 5 bases for V and 6 bases for J; bases not matched to a gene: 7. The CDR3 DNA reads TGTGCCAGCAGCATCGGGACAGGGGGCGGGAATGGCTACACCTTC. Encoded protein: CASSIGTGGGNGYTF.

In this sample, this clone turned up once. The same CDR3 also results from other DNA sequences found in this sample. This chain's CDR3 is CASSLQGDYGYTF. CDR3 nucleotides: TGCGCCAGCAGCTTGCAGGGGGACTATGGCTACACCTTC. The chain uses TRBV5-1 and TRBJ1-2; 7 nucleotides line up with TRBD1. Germline V gene lookup returns CDR1 SGHRS and CDR2 YFSETQ. The CDR3 sequence is 13 residues long. V was pared by 1 base and J by 3 bases, with 0 bases of the junction left unmatched.

The chain joins TRBV6-1 to TRBJ2-5, with 7 bases identical to TRBD1. V lost 2 bases, J lost 5 bases, and 8 bases stayed unmatched. The CDR3 loop spans 15 amino acids. Germline lookup yields CDR1 MNHNS and CDR2 SASEGT. The DNA of the CDR3 is TGTGCCAGCAGTGAAACGACAGGGCTTGAGGAGACCCAGTACTTC. Protein: CASSETTGLEETQYF.

Remarks on this clone: Other DNA sequences in this specimen translate into the identical CDR3. This chain joins TRBV5-5 and TRBJ2-3, with a weak D call TRBD1 (6 bases). In germline, CDR1 is SGHKS, CDR2 YYEKEE (reference sequence). With 0 bases removed from V and 1 base from J, the gap between germline ends came to 12 bases. CDR3 length: 16 residues. DNA of the CDR3: TGTGCCAGCAGCTTGGAGGGGACATCAGGCACAGATACGCAGTATTTT. Translating gives CASSLEGTSGTDTQYF.

V usage is TRBV6-5 and J usage is TRBJ1-5; tentative D call: TRBD1 (5 bases). Germline V lookup: CDR1 MNHEY, CDR2 SVGAGI. The CDR3 totals 12 residues. The V end lost 8 bases, the J end lost 3 bases, and 8 bases lay between the germline ends. The CDR3 bases are TGTGCCAGCGCGGGGCCCAATCAGCCCCAGCATTTT. It specifies CASAGPNQPQHF.

Worth noting for this clone: Other DNA sequences in this specimen translate into the identical CDR3. The genes are TRBV5-1 and TRBJ2-3; 8 bases map to TRBD2. CDR3 length: 14 residues. Germline loops: CDR1 SGHRS, CDR2 YFSETQ. V was clipped by 1 base and J by 3 bases; unmatched bases: 1. In nucleotides, the CDR3 is TGCGCCAGCAGCTTGAGACTAGCGACAGATACGCAGTATTTT. As protein: CASSLRLATDTQYF.

The chain has TRBV5-1 and TRBJ2-5; D might be TRBD2 (6 bases). Germline V gene sequence: CDR1 SGHRS, CDR2 YFSETQ. This CDR3 has 15 amino acids. V was pared by 4 bases and J by 5 bases, with 18 bases between. The CDR3 region has the DNA TGCGCCAGCAGCCTACAGCCGGGAGCGGGTGAGACCCAGTACTTC. This codes for CASSLQPGAGETQYF.

This clone was seen a handful of times. The genes are TRBV7-2 and TRBJ2-7, with 7 bases that match TRBD2. Unmatched junction bases numbered 9, after V lost 2 bases and J lost 5 bases. Germline assignment: CDR1 SGHTA and CDR2 FQGNSA. This CDR3 has 15 amino acids. This CDR3 reads CASSLRVAGEHEQYF. Written as DNA, the CDR3 is TGTGCCAGCAGCTTAAGGGTCGCGGGGGAGCACGAGCAGTACTTC. The entire variable domain, with the rest obtained from reference TRBV7-2 and TRBJ2-7, is as follows: GAGVSQSPSNKVTEKGKDVELRCDPISGHTALYWYRQSLGQGLEFLIYFQGNSAPDKSGLPSDRFSAERTGGSVSTLTIQRTQQEDSAVYLCASSLRVAGEHEQYFGPGTRLTVT.

The sample holds a few counts of this clone. V usage is TRBV6-5 and J usage is TRBJ1-5, with no clear D. From germline, CDR1 is MNHEY and CDR2 SVGAGI. The length of the CDR3 is 11 residues. Trimming left V 8 bases short and J 4 bases short, with 6 bases between. The CDR3 protein is CASGPNQPQHF. The CDR3 DNA reads TGTGCCAGCGGGCCAAATCAGCCCCAGCATTTT.

The rearrangement uses TRBV20-1 and TRBJ2-1; 7 bases are shared with TRBD2. Trimming took 3 bases from V and 5 from J; bases not matched to a gene: 4. Germline CDR1 reads DFQATT; CDR2 reads SNEGSKA (reference sequence). The CDR3 is 13 amino acids. Here the CDR3 DNA reads TGCAGTGCTAGTGCGGGAGACGACAATGAGCAGTTCTTC. Amino acids: CSASAGDDNEQFF.